The present entry profiles one TCR beta chain with its context. Generated by immunoSEQ multiplex PCR, the TCRdb table keeps only in-frame clones and is missing some. The sample lists around 72,000 clones; 75% to 95% were seen once. Germline values: CDR1 SGHTA, CDR2 FQGNSA. Trimming took 6 bases from V and 4 from J; bases not matched to a gene: 6. The length of the CDR3 is 13 residues. This specimen belongs to a study of T cell changes during pregnancy in multiple sclerosis. This sequence joins TRBV7-2 and TRBJ2-7, with TRBD2 matching 7 bases. Sequencing was performed on CD4+ T cells from peripheral blood mononuclear cells, taken before pregnancy. The sequence derives from a female donor with multiple sclerosis, enrolled in a pregnancy study. CDR3 residues: CASRLAVGYEQYF. The CDR3 DNA reads TGTGCCAGCAGGCTAGCGGTAGGGTACGAGCAGTACTTC.